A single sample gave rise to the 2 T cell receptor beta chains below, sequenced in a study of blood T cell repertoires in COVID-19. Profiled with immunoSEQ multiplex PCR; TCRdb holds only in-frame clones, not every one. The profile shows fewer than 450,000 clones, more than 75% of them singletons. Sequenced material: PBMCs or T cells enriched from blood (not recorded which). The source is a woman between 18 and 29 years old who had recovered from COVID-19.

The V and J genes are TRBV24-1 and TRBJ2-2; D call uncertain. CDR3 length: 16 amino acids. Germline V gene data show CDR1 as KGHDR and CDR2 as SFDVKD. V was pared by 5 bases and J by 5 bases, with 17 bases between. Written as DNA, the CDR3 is TGTGCCACCAGTGGTGGCAGGTCTCAGAGAACCGGGGAGCTGTTTTTT. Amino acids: CATSGGRSQRTGELFF.

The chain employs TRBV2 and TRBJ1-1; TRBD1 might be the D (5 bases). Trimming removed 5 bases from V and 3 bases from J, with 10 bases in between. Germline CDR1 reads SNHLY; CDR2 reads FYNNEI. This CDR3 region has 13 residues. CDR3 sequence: CASSFRADTEAFF. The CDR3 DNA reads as TGTGCCAGCAGTTTCAGGGCGGACACTGAAGCTTTCTTT. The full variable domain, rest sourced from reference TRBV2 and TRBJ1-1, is EPEVTQTPSHQVTQMGQEVILRCVPISNHLYFYWYRQILGQKVEFLVSFYNNEISEKSEIFDDQFSVERPDGSNFTLKIRSTKLEDSAMYFCASSFRADTEAFFGQGTRLTVV.